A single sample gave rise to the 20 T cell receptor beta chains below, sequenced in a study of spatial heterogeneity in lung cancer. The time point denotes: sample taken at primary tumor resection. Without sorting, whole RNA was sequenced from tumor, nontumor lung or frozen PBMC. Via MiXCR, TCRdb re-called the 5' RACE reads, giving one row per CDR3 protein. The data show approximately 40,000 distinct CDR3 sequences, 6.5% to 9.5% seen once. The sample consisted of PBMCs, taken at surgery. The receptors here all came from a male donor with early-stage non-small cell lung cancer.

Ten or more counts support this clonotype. Written as DNA, the CDR3 is TGTGCCAGCCGGGGGAGCGCCCACAATGAGCAGTTCTTC. It translates to CASRGSAHNEQFF. V and J are TRBV3-1 and TRBJ2-1, with a weak D call TRBD2 (6 bases). Looked up from germline, CDR1 is LGHDT and CDR2 is YNNKEL (reference sequence). The CDR3 consists of 13 residues. V shed 8 bases and J shed 5 bases, with 13 bases lying between them.

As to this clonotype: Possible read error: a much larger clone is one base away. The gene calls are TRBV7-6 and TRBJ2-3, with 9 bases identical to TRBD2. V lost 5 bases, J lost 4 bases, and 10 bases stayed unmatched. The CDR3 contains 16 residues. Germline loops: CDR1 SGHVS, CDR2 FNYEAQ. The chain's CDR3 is CASSLGSSGVADTQYF. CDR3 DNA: TGTGCCAGCAGCCTAGGGTCTAGCGGGGTTGCAGATACGCAGTATTTT. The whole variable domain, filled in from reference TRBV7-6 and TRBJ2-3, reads GAGVSQSPRYKVTKRGQDVALRCDPISGHVSLYWYRQALGQGPEFLTYFNYEAQQDKSGLPNDRFSAERPEGSISTLTIQRTEQRDSAMYRCASSLGSSGVADTQYFGPGTRLTVL.

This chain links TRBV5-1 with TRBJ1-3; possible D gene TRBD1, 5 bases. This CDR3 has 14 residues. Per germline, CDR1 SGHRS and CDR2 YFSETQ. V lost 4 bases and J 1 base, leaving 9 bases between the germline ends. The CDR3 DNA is TGCGCCAGCAGCGAGGGGATGTCTGGAAACACCATATATTTT. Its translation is CASSEGMSGNTIYF.

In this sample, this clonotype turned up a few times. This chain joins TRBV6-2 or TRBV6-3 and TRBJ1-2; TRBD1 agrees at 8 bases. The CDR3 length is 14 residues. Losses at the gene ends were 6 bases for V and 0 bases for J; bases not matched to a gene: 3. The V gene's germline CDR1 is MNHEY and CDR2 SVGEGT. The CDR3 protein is CASRGTGANYGYTF. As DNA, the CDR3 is TGTGCCAGCAGGGGGACAGGAGCTAACTATGGCTACACCTTC.

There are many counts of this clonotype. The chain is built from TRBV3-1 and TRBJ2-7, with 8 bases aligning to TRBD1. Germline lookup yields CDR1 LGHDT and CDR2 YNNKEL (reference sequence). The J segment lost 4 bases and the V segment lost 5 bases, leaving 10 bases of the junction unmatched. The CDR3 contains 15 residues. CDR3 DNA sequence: TGTGCCAGCAGCTTTCAACGGACAGGGAATTACGAGCAGTACTTC. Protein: CASSFQRTGNYEQYF.

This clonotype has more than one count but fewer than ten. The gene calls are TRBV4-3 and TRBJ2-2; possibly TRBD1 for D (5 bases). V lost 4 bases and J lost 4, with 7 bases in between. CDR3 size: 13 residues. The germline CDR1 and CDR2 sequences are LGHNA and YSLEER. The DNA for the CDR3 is TGCGCCAGCAGCCCAACAGGCACCGGGGAGCTGTTTTTT. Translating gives CASSPTGTGELFF.

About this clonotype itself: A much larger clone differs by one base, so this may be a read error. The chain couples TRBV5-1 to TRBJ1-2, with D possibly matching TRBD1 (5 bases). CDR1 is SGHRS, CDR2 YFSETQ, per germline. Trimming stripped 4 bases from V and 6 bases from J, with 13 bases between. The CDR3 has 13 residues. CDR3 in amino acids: CASSPTRQHGYTF. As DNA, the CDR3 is TGCGCCAGCAGCCCAACTCGACAGCATGGCTACACCTTC.

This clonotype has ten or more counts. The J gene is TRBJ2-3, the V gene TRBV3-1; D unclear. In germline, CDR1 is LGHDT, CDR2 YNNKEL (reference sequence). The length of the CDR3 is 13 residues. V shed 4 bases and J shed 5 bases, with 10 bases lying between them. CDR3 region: CASSPLRRDTQYF. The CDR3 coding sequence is TGTGCCAGCAGCCCCCTCCGCCGAGATACGCAGTATTTT.

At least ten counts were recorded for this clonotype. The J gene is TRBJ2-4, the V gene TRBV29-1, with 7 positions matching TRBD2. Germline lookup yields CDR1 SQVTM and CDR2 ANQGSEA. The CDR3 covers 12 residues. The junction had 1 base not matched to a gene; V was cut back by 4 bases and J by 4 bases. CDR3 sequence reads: CSVGEGKNIQYF. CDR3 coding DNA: TGCAGCGTTGGGGAGGGGAAAAACATTCAGTACTTC.

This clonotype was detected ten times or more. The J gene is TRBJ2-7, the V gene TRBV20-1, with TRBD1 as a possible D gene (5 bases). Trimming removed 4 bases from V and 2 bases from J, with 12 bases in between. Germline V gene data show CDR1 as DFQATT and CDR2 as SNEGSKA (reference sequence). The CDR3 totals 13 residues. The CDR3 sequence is CSAIQGSAYEQYF. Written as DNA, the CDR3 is TGCAGTGCTATTCAGGGCAGTGCCTACGAGCAGTACTTC.

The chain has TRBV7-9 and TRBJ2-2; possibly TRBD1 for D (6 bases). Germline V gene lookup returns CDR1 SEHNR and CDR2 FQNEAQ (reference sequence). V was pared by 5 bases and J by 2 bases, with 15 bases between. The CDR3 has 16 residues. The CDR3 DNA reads TGTGCCAGCAGCCTACCGGGACACTTAAACACCGGGGAGCTGTTTTTT. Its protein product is CASSLPGHLNTGELFF.

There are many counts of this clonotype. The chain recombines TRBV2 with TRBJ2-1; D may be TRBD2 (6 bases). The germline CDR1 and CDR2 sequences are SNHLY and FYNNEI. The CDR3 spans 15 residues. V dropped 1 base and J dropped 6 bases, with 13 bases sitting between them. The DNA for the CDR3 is TGTGCCAGCAGTGAAGGGACTAACGGACCCAATGAGCAGTTCTTC. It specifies CASSEGTNGPNEQFF. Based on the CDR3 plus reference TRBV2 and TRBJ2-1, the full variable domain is EPEVTQTPSHQVTQMGQEVILRCVPISNHLYFYWYRQILGQKVEFLVSFYNNEISEKSEIFDDQFSVERPDGSNFTLKIRSTKLEDSAMYFCASSEGTNGPNEQFFGPGTRLTVL.

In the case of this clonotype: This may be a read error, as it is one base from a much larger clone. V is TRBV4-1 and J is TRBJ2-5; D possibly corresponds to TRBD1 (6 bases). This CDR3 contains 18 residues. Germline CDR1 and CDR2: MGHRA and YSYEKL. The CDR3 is CASSQDFLGPGEDGTQHF. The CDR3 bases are TGCGCCAGCAGCCAAGATTTTCTGGGCCCAGGGGAAGATGGGACCCAGCACTTC.

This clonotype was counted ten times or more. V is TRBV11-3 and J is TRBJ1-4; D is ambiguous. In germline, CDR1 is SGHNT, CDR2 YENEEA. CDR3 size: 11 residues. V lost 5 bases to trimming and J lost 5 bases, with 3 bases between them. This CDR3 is CASSRNEKLFF. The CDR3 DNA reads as TGTGCCAGCAGCCGCAATGAAAAACTGTTTTTT.

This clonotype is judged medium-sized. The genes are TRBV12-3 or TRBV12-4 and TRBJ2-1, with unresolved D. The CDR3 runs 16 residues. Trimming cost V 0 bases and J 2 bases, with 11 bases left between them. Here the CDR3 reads CASSLADPGPYNEQFF. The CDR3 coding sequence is TGTGCCAGCAGTTTAGCTGACCCCGGGCCCTACAATGAGCAGTTCTTC.

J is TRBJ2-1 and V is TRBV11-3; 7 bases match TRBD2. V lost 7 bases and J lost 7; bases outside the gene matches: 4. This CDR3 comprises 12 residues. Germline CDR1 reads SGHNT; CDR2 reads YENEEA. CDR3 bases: TGTGCCAGCATGCGGGAGTTAAATGAGCAGTTCTTC. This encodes CASMRELNEQFF.

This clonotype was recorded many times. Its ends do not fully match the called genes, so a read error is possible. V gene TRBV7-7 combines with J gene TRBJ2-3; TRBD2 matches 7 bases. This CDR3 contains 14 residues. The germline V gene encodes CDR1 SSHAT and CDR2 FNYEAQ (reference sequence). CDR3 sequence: CASSQRDSTDTQYF. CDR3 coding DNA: TGTGCTAGCAGCCAGCGGGATAGCACAGATACGCAGTATTTT.

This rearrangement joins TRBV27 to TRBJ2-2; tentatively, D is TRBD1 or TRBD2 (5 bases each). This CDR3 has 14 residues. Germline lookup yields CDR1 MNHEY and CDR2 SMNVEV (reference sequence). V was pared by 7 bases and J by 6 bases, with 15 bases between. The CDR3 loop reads CASTRGPIPGELFF. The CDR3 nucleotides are TGTGCCAGCACCCGGGGACCCATCCCCGGGGAGCTGTTTTTT.

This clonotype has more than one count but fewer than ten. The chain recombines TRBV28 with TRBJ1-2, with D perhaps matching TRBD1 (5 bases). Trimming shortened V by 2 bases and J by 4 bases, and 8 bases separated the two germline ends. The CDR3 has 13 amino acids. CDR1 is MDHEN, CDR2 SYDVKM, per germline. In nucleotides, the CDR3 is TGTGCCAGCAGTTTAAGGGGTATCTATGGCTACACCTTC. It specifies CASSLRGIYGYTF.

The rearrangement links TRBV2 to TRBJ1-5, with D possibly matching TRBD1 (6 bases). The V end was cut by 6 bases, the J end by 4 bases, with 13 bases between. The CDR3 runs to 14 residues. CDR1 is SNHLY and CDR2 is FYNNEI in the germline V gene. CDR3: CASSTRGGNQPQHF. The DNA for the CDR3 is TGTGCCAGCAGCACCAGGGGTGGGAATCAGCCCCAGCATTTT.